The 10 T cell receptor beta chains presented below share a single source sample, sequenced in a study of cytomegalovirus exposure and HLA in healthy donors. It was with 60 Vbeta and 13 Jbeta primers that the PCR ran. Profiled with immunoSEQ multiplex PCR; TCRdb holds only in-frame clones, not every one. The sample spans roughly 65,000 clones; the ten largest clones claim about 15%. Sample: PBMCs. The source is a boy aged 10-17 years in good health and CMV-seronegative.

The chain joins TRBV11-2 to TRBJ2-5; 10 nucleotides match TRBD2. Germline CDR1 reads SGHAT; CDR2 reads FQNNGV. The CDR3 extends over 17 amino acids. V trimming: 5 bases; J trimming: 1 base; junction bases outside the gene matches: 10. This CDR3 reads CASSPITSGEFQETQYF. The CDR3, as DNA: TGTGCCAGCAGCCCTATCACTAGCGGGGAGTTCCAAGAGACCCAGTACTTC.

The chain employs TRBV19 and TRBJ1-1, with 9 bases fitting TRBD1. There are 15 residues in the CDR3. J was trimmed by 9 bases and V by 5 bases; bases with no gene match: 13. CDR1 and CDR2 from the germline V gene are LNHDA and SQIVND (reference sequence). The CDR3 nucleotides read TGTGCCAGTAGTGCAACAGGGGGCGCGACTGGTAAAGCTTTCTTT. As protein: CASSATGGATGKAFF.

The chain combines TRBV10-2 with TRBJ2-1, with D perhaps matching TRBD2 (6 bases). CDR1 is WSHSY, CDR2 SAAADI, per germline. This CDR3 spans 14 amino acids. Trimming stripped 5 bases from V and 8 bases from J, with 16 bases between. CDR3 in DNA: TGCGCCAGCAGTCGGAGGGAGGCCAGGGATGAGCAGTTCTTC. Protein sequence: CASSRREARDEQFF.

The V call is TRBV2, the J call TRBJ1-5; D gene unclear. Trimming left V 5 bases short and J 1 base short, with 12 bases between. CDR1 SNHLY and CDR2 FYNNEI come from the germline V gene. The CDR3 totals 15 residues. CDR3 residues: CASSTGRASNQPQHF. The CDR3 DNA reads TGTGCCAGCAGTACGGGGAGGGCCAGCAATCAGCCCCAGCATTTT.

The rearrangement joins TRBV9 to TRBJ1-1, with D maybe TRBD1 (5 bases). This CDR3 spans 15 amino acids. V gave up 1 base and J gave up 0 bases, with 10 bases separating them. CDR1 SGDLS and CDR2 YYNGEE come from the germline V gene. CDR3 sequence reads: CASSVIGALNTEAFF. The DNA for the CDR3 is TGTGCCAGCAGCGTAATTGGGGCCCTGAACACTGAAGCTTTCTTT.

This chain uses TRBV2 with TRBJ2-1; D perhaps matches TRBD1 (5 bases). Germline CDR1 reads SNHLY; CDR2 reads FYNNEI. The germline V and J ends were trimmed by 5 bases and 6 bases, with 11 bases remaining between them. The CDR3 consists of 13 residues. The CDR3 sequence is CASSYATGNEQFF. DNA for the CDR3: TGTGCCAGCAGTTACGCAACAGGCAATGAGCAGTTCTTC.

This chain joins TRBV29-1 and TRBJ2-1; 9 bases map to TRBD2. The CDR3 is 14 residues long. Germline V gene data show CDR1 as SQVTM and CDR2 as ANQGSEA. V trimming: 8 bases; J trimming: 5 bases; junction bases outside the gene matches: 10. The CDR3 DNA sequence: TGCAGCACAAAGGGAGGGACTAGCAACAATGAGCAGTTCTTC. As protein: CSTKGGTSNNEQFF.

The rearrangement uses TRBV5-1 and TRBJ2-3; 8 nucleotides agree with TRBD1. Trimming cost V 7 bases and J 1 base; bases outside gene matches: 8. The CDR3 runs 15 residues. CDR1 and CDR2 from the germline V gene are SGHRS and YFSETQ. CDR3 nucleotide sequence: TGCGCCAGCCGAAAGACAGGGGATCGCACAGATACGCAGTATTTT. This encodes CASRKTGDRTDTQYF.

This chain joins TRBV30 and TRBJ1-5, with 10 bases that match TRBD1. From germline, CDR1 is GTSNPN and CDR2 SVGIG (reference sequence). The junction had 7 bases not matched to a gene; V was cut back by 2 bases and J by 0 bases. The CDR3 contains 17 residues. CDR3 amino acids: CAWSSGTGEFSNQPQHF. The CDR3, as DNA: TGTGCCTGGAGTTCCGGGACAGGGGAATTTAGCAATCAGCCCCAGCATTTT.

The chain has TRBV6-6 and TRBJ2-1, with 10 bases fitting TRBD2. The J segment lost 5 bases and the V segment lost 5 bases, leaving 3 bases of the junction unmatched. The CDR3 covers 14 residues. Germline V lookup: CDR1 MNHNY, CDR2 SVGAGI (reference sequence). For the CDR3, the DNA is TGTGCCAGCAGTCCAGCGGGGGGGGACAATGAGCAGTTCTTC. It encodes CASSPAGGDNEQFF.